This T cell receptor beta chain was observed in a study of CD8 T cells in Susac syndrome. RNA totalling 0.5 to 1 ug underwent reverse transcription with random hexamers. TCRdb analysed the immunoSEQ multiplex PCR reads with MiXCR anew, one entry per CDR3 protein. The data show around 160,000 distinct CDR3 sequences, 90% to 95% seen once. V shed 2 bases and J 5 bases; nucleotides not matched to a gene: 5. The germline gives CDR1 LGHNA, CDR2 YSLEER. CDR3 length equals 15 residues. The chain joins TRBV4-3 to TRBJ2-3; 9 nucleotides agree with TRBD1. The sample was CD4+ T cells from PBMCs. This clonotype originated in a human donor in good health. The chain's CDR3 is CASSQRTGVGDTQYF. Here the CDR3 DNA reads TGCGCCAGCAGCCAAAGGACAGGGGTGGGAGATACGCAGTATTTT.